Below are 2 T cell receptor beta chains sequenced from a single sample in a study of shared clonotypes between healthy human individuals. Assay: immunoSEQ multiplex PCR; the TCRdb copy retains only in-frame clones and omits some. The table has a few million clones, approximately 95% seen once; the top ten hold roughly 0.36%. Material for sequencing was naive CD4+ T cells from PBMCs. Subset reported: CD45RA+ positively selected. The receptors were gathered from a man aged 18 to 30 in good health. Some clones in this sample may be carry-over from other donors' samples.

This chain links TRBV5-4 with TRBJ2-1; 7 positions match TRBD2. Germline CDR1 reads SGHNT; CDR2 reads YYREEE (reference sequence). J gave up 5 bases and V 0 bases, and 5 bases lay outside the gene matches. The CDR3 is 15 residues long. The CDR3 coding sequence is TGTGCCAGCAGCTTGGCCCTAGCGGTGAACAATGAGCAGTTCTTC. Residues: CASSLALAVNNEQFF.

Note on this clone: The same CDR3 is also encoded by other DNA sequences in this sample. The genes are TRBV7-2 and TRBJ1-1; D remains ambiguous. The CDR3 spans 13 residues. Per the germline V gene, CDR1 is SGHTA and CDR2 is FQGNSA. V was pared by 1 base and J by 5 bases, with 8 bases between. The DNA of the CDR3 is TGTGCCAGCAGCTTAGATCGGGGAACTGAAGCTTTCTTT. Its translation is CASSLDRGTEAFF.